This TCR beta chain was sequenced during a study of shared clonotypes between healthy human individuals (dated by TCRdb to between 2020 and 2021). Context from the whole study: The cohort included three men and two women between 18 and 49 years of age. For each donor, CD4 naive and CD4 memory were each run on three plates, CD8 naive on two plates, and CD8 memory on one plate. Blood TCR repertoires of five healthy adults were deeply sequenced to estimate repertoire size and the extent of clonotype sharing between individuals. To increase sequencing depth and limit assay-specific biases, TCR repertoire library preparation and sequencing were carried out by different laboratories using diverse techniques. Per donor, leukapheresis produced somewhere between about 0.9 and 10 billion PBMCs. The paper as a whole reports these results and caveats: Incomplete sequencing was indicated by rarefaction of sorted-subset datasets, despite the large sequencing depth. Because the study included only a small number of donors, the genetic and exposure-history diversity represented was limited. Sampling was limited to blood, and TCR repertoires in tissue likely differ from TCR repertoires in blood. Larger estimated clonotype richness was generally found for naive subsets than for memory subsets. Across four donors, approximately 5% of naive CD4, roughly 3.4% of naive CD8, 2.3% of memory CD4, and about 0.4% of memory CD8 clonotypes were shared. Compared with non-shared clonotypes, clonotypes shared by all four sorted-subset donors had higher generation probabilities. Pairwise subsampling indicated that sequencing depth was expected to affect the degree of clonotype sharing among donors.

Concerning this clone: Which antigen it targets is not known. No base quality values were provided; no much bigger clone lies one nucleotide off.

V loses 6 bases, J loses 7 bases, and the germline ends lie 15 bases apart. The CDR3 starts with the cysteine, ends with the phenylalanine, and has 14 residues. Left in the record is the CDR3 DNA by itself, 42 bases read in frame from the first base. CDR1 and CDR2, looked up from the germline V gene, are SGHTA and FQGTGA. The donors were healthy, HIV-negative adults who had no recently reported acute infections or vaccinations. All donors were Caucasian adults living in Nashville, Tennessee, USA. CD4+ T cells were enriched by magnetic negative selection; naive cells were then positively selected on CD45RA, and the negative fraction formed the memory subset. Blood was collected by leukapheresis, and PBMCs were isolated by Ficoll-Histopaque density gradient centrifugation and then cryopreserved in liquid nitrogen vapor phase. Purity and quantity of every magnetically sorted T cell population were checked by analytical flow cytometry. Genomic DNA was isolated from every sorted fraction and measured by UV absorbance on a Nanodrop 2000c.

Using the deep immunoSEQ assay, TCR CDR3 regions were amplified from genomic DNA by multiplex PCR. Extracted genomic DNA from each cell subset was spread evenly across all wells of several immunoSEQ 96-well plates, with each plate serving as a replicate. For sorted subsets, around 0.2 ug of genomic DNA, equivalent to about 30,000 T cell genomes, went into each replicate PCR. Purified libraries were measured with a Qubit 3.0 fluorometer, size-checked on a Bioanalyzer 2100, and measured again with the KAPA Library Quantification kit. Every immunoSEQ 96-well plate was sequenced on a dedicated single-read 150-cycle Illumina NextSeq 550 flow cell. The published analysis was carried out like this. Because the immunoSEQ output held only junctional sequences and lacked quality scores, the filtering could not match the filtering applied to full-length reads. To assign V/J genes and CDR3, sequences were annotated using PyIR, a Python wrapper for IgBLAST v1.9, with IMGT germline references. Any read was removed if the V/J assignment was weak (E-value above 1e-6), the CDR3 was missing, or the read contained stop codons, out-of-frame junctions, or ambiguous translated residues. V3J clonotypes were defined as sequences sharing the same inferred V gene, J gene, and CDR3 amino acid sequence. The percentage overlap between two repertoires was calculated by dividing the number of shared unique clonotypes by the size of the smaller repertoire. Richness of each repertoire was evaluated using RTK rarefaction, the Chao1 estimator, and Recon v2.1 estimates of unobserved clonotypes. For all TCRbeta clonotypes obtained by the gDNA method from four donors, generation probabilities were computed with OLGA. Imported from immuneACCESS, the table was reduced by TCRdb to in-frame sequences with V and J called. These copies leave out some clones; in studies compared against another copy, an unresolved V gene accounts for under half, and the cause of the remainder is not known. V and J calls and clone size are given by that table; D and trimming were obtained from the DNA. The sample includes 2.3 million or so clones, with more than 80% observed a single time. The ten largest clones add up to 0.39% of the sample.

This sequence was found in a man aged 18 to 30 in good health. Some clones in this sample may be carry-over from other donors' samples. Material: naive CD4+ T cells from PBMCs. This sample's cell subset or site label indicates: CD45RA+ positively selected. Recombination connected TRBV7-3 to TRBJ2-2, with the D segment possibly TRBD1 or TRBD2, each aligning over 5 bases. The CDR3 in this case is CASRSGTSHGELFF. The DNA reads TGTGCCAGCAGGTCCGGGACCTCCCACGGGGAGCTGTTTTTT. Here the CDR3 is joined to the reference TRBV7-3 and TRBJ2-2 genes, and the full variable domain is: GAGVSQTPSNKVTEKGKYVELRCDPISGHTALYWYRQSLGQGPEFLIYFQGTGAADDSGLPNDRFFAVRPEGSVSTLKIQRTERGDSAVYLCASRSGTSHGELFFGEGSRLTVL.